This T cell receptor (beta chain) appears in the sequencing data of a study of spatial heterogeneity in lung cancer. V shed 6 bases and J 2 bases; nucleotides not matched to a gene: 2. The CDR3 is 13 residues long. The germline V gene encodes CDR1 SQVTM and CDR2 ANQGSEA. Documented time point: sample taken at primary tumor resection. A unique molecular identifier was attached to every TCR cDNA molecule. TCRdb re-called the 5' RACE reads with MiXCR, one entry per CDR3 protein. Seen here are some 80,000 distinct CDR3 sequences, about 7.8% observed once, and the top ten hold roughly 6.4%. This clonotype was observed at least ten times.

Source: PBMCs, taken at surgery. This rearrangement joins TRBV29-1 to TRBJ1-5, with 9 bases lining up with TRBD1. The receptor's source is a male donor with early-stage non-small cell lung cancer. The CDR3 DNA sequence: TGCAGCGTCCGGACAGGGGGCAATCAGCCCCAGCATTTT. Amino acids: CSVRTGGNQPQHF.